What follows are 2 T cell receptor beta chains derived from one specimen sequenced in a study of T cell repertoires in cytomegalovirus infection (dated by TCRdb to the late 2010s). Sequencing instrument: Illumina HiSeq 1500. TCRdb applied fastp at Q25 and MiXCR to the public reads, then kept only in-frame beta chains. Identical CDR3 proteins give one entry, which carries the most common genes and DNA. For this sample there are about a million distinct CDR3 sequences; less than 40% appear just once. The ten largest account for 11% to 15% of the sample. In light of the paper, this sample's treatment or condition label describes: in vitro stimulation with specific CMV peptide epitopes to enrich CMV-specific T cells. The antigens of these receptors remain unknown. The sample consisted of cultured CD8+ T cells from PBMCs, taken from culture after CMV antigen stimulation. Every receptor here comes from a human donor in good health (CMV status not recorded). Some clones in this sample may be carry-over from other donors' samples.

The chain is built from TRBV11-2 and TRBJ2-2; 12 positions agree with TRBD2. The V segment lost 4 bases and the J segment 6 bases; nucleotides outside the gene matches: 9. CDR1 and CDR2 from the germline V gene are SGHAT and FQNNGV. CDR3 size: 17 residues. CDR3 sequence: CASSYRRLAGEAGELFF. The CDR3 DNA follows: TGTGCCAGCAGCTACCGACGACTAGCGGGGGAGGCCGGGGAGCTGTTTTTT.

J is TRBJ1-2 and V is TRBV10-3; D gene unclear. V lost 3 bases, J lost 0 bases, and 11 bases lay in between. This CDR3 is 15 amino acids long. Germline CDR1 and CDR2: ENHRY and SYGVKD. This CDR3 is CAISEGPSPNYGYTF. CDR3 nucleotide sequence: TGTGCCATCAGTGAAGGGCCTTCTCCTAACTATGGCTACACCTTC.